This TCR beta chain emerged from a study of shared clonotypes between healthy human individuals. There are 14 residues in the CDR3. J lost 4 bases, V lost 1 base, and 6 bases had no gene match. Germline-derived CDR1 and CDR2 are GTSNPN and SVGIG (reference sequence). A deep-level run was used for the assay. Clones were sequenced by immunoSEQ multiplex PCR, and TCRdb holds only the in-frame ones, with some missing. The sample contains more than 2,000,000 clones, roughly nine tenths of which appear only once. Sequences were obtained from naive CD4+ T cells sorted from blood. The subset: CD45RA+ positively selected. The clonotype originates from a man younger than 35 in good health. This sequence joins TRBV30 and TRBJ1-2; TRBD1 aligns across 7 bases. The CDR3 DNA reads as TGTGCCTGGAGTGGGGACAGCGTCTCCTATGGCTACACCTTC. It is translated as CAWSGDSVSYGYTF.